These 18 T cell receptor beta chains were sequenced from one sample in a study of T cells in Graves' hyperthyroidism and ophthalmopathy. TCR beta CDR3 regions were amplified from RNA transcripts. Carried out on the TCR CDR3, a first-round RT-PCR used the HTBI primer set. TCRdb processed the multiplex PCR reads anew with MiXCR; each CDR3 protein has one entry. The table lists 490,000 or so distinct CDR3 sequences, roughly 22% of them singletons. Specimen: blood. These receptors were obtained from a woman aged 70-85 years with Graves' ophthalmopathy.

This clonotype was counted ten times or more. The chain is built from TRBV7-2 and TRBJ2-3; 7 bases match TRBD2. V was pared by 5 bases and J by 3 bases, with 2 bases of the junction left unmatched. The V gene's germline CDR1 is SGHTA and CDR2 FQGNSA. CDR3 length: 13 amino acids. The CDR3 region is CASSRSGTDTQYF. The CDR3 DNA reads TGTGCCAGCAGCCGTAGCGGGACAGATACGCAGTATTTT. Supplemented by reference TRBV7-2 and TRBJ2-3, the full variable domain reads GAGVSQSPSNKVTEKGKDVELRCDPISGHTALYWYRQSLGQGLEFLIYFQGNSAPDKSGLPSDRFSAERTGGSVSTLTIQRTQQEDSAVYLCASSRSGTDTQYFGPGTRLTVL.

The table lists this clonotype with a few counts. This chain links TRBV5-1 with TRBJ2-1; D not certain. Germline loops: CDR1 SGHRS, CDR2 YFSETQ. Trimming pared 1 base from V and 2 bases from J, leaving 7 bases between. This CDR3 has 14 amino acids. The chain's CDR3 is CASSLTTPYNEQFF. CDR3 DNA: TGCGCCAGCAGCTTGACTACCCCCTACAATGAGCAGTTCTTC.

This clonotype was counted only a few times. The J gene is TRBJ2-1, the V gene TRBV30; TRBD2 might be the D (6 bases). Between the trimmed V and J ends, which lost 5 bases and 12 bases, there was a span of 17 bases. The germline V gene encodes CDR1 GTSNPN and CDR2 SVGIG (reference sequence). The CDR3 contains 12 residues. CDR3 DNA: TGTGCCTGGTCCCCGGGGCGGGAAACGCAGTTCTTC. As protein: CAWSPGRETQFF.

The chain uses TRBV28 and TRBJ1-5, with no clear D. The germline gives CDR1 MDHEN, CDR2 SYDVKM. There are 13 residues in the CDR3. Trimming stripped 3 bases from V and 4 bases from J, with 7 bases between. CDR3 region: CASSLSPNQPQHF. The CDR3 DNA is TGTGCCAGCAGTTTGTCCCCTAATCAGCCCCAGCATTTT.

This clonotype came up many times. The J gene is TRBJ2-3, the V gene TRBV2; D remains ambiguous. The CDR3 length is 13 residues. V was trimmed by 3 bases and J by 5 bases, leaving 9 bases between them. CDR1 and CDR2 (germline): SNHLY, FYNNEI. The CDR3 spells CASSDYERDTQYF. As DNA, the CDR3 is TGTGCCAGCAGTGACTACGAACGAGATACGCAGTATTTT. Variable domain in full (rest from reference TRBV2 and TRBJ2-3): EPEVTQTPSHQVTQMGQEVILRCVPISNHLYFYWYRQILGQKVEFLVSFYNNEISEKSEIFDDQFSVERPDGSNFTLKIRSTKLEDSAMYFCASSDYERDTQYFGPGTRLTVL.

This clonotype showed up just a few times. The chain is built from TRBV6-1 and TRBJ1-2, with a possible D match to TRBD1 (5 bases). The CDR3 is made up of 14 amino acids. The germline V and J ends were trimmed by 6 bases and 6 bases, with 17 bases remaining between them. The germline CDR1 and CDR2 sequences are MNHNS and SASEGT. CDR3 in DNA: TGTGCCAGCAGCCTGGAGGGGACGTCGCATGGCTACACCTTC. This sequence encodes CASSLEGTSHGYTF.

The chain couples TRBV13 to TRBJ2-3; D not resolved. The CDR3 loop spans 15 amino acids. CDR1 and CDR2 from the germline V gene are PRHDT and FYEKMQ (reference sequence). Trimming shortened V by 5 bases and J by 3 bases, and 15 bases separated the two germline ends. In DNA, the CDR3 is TGTGCCAGCAGCGCCACACCGGGTTGGACAGATACGCAGTATTTT. This sequence encodes CASSATPGWTDTQYF.

This clonotype was seen ten or more times. This CDR3 is CASSELVPNEQFF. In DNA, the CDR3 is TGTGCCAGCAGTGAGCTAGTTCCCAATGAGCAGTTCTTC. The chain employs TRBV2 and TRBJ2-1; D gene uncertain. In germline, CDR1 is SNHLY, CDR2 FYNNEI. V shed 3 bases and J shed 6 bases, with 9 bases lying between them. CDR3 size: 13 residues.

The J gene is TRBJ1-5, the V gene TRBV6-6; D gene unclear. The CDR3 has 15 amino acids. V was trimmed by 0 bases and J by 5 bases, leaving 11 bases between them. Germline V gene sequence: CDR1 MNHNY, CDR2 SVGAGI (reference sequence). The CDR3 DNA sequence: TGTGCCAGCAGTTACTCGACTCCAGGCCATCAGCCCCAGCATTTT. Translated: CASSYSTPGHQPQHF.

This clonotype was found many times. The V and J genes are TRBV6-1 and TRBJ1-2; tentative D call: TRBD1 (5 bases). Germline loops: CDR1 MNHNS, CDR2 SASEGT. Deletions cut 6 bases from V and 4 bases from J, with 9 bases between. The CDR3 length is 12 residues. The CDR3 spells CASRAGSYGYTF. CDR3 nucleotide sequence: TGTGCCAGCAGGGCAGGGTCCTATGGCTACACCTTC.

This rearrangement joins TRBV28 to TRBJ1-4; the D gene is possibly TRBD1 (5 bases). V dropped 6 bases and J dropped 7 bases, with 18 bases sitting between them. This CDR3 is 15 amino acids long. Germline V lookup: CDR1 MDHEN, CDR2 SYDVKM. CDR3 nucleotide sequence: TGTGCCAGCAGCTCGAAGCAGGGTCGGGTTGAAAAACTGTTTTTT. Translating it yields CASSSKQGRVEKLFF. Variable domain in full (rest from reference TRBV28 and TRBJ1-4): DVKVTQSSRYLVKRTGEKVFLECVQDMDHENMFWYRQDPGLGLRLIYFSYDVKMKEKGDIPEGYSVSREKKERFSLILESASTNQTSMYLCASSSKQGRVEKLFFGSGTQLSVL.

Of note for this clonotype: The junction and the germline gene differ at one end; a read error may be behind it. The CDR3 spells CASRYSRDRLKAFF. In DNA, the CDR3 is TGTGCCAGCAGATACTCTCGGGACAGGCTGAAAGCTTTCTTT. The chain employs TRBV6-5 and TRBJ1-1; TRBD1 agrees at 8 bases. This CDR3 is 14 amino acids long. Germline assignment: CDR1 MNHEY and CDR2 SVGAGI.

This clonotype was seen ten or more times. The V and J genes are TRBV13 and TRBJ2-5; perhaps TRBD2 as D (6 bases). Deletions cut 2 bases from V and 2 bases from J, with 15 bases between. This CDR3 spans 16 amino acids. Germline V lookup: CDR1 PRHDT, CDR2 FYEKMQ (reference sequence). The CDR3 reads CASSLRLADLQETQYF. CDR3 in DNA: TGTGCCAGCAGCTTAAGGTTAGCGGATTTACAAGAGACCCAGTACTTC.

The chain joins TRBV18 to TRBJ2-7; TRBD2 matches 14 bases. Germline CDR1 KGHSH, CDR2 LQKENI. This CDR3 is 17 amino acids long. J was trimmed by 2 bases and V by 3 bases; bases with no gene match: 6. The CDR3 loop reads CASSPGLAGGPTYEQYF. As DNA, the CDR3 is TGTGCCAGCTCACCTGGACTAGCGGGAGGACCAACCTACGAGCAGTACTTC.

In its sample, this clonotype was seen a few times. The gene calls are TRBV6-4 and TRBJ1-1; perhaps TRBD1 as D (5 bases). CDR1 MRHNA and CDR2 SNTAGT come from the germline V gene. The length of the CDR3 is 14 residues. V shed 4 bases and J shed 2 bases, with 11 bases lying between them. This CDR3 is CASSVNWGNTEAFF. The DNA for the CDR3 is TGTGCCAGCAGTGTGAATTGGGGCAACACTGAAGCTTTCTTT.

The chain recombines TRBV7-2 with TRBJ1-3; maybe TRBD1 (5 bases). CDR3 length equals 16 residues. Germline CDR1 and CDR2: SGHTA and FQGNSA. Trimming removed 3 bases at V and 0 bases at J, with 12 bases between. The DNA for the CDR3 is TGTGCCAGCAGCTTGGGGGGATGGACCTCTGGAAACACCATATATTTT. Its protein product is CASSLGGWTSGNTIYF.

This clonotype was found a few times. The chain couples TRBV7-9 to TRBJ2-7, with D uncertain. V was cut by 5 bases and J by 5 bases, with 13 bases left in between. The length of the CDR3 is 13 residues. Germline V gene data show CDR1 as SEHNR and CDR2 as FQNEAQ (reference sequence). The CDR3 region has the DNA TGTGCCAGCAGCGGCGTACCCCCGCACGAGCAGTACTTC. This translates into CASSGVPPHEQYF.

The chain combines TRBV12-3 or TRBV12-4 with TRBJ2-1, with a tentative D call TRBD2 (6 bases). The V gene lost 5 bases and the J gene lost 8 bases, with 16 bases spanning the gap. This CDR3 contains 14 residues. CDR3 residues: CASSPPRWGDEQFF. The CDR3 DNA reads TGTGCCAGCAGTCCCCCCCGTTGGGGGGATGAGCAGTTCTTC.